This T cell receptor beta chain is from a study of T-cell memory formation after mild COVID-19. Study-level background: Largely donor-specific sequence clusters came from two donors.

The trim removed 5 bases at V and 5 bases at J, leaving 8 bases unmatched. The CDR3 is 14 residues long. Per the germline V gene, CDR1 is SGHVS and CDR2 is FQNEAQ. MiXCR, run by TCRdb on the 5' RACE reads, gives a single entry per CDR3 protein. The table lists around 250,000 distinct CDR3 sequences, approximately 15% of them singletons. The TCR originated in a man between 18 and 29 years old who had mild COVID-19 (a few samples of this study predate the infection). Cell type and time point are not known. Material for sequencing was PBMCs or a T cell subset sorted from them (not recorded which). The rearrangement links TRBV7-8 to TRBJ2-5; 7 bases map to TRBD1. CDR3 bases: TGTGCCAGCAGCGTGACAGGGTCGGAGGAGACCCAGTACTTC. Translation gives CASSVTGSEETQYF.